These 9 T cell receptor beta chains were sequenced from one sample in a study of OX40 agonist ivuxolimab in advanced cancers. Sequenced by immunoSEQ multiplex PCR; TCRdb stores in-frame clones only, minus some. The table has about 95,000 clones, around nine tenths seen once. The source was CD4+ or CD8+ T cells sorted from blood, collected in a trial of the OX40 agonist ivuxolimab. Receptor source: an adult with an advanced solid tumor such as melanoma, head and neck, liver or kidney cancer.

The chain has TRBV5-5 and TRBJ2-7; D tentatively fits TRBD1 or TRBD2 (5 bases each). Between the trimmed V and J ends, which lost 4 bases and 3 bases, there was a span of 14 bases. The CDR3 runs 14 residues. Germline loops: CDR1 SGHKS, CDR2 YYEKEE (reference sequence). The CDR3 spells CASSSWGMNYEQYF. Written as DNA, the CDR3 is TGTGCCAGCAGCAGTTGGGGGATGAACTACGAGCAGTACTTC.

The chain is built from TRBV4-2 and TRBJ2-1; 8 bases match TRBD1. The CDR3 consists of 16 residues. Unmatched junction bases numbered 3, after V lost 0 bases and J lost 2 bases. Germline CDR1 and CDR2: LGHNA and YNFKEQ. CDR3 DNA sequence: TGTGCCAGCAGCCAAGACCAGGGGGCGGCCTACAATGAGCAGTTCTTC. Its translation is CASSQDQGAAYNEQFF.

This clone was found once. The chain combines TRBV9 with TRBJ1-4; TRBD1 matches at 9 bases. Germline V gene data show CDR1 as SGDLS and CDR2 as YYNGEE. J gave up 4 bases and V 4 bases, and 5 bases lay outside the gene matches. CDR3 length: 15 residues. The chain's CDR3 is CASSSTGGNNEKLFF. DNA of the CDR3: TGTGCCAGCAGCTCTACAGGGGGCAATAATGAAAAACTGTTTTTT.

CDR3 residues: CASSQERTEPNTEAFF. The CDR3 coding sequence is TGTGCCAGCAGCCAAGAACGTACGGAGCCTAACACTGAAGCTTTCTTT. The chain has TRBV4-2 and TRBJ1-1; D gene uncertain. The CDR3 is 16 residues long. V lost 0 bases, J lost 2 bases, and 13 bases lay in between. Germline assignment: CDR1 LGHNA and CDR2 YNFKEQ.

This clone was seen a few times. J is TRBJ1-2 and V is TRBV5-4; D remains unclear. This CDR3 has 14 residues. V was clipped by 1 base and J by 4 bases, with 11 bases between them. Germline assignment: CDR1 SGHNT and CDR2 YYREEE (reference sequence). The CDR3: CASSLSGFRYGYTF. The CDR3 DNA is TGTGCCAGCAGCTTGTCGGGTTTCCGCTATGGCTACACCTTC.

Here the CDR3 reads CASSEEGFGEQFF. The CDR3 DNA reads TGTGCCAGCAGTGAAGAGGGATTCGGTGAGCAGTTCTTC. The chain joins TRBV25-1 to TRBJ2-1; a possible D gene is TRBD2 (5 bases). The CDR3 is 13 residues long. The ends were cut back, 2 bases at V and 9 bases at J, with 11 bases in the middle. Germline assignment: CDR1 MGHDK and CDR2 SYGVNS.

The chain employs TRBV7-2 and TRBJ2-1, with D possibly matching TRBD1 (8 bases). The CDR3 is 16 amino acids. Germline assignment: CDR1 SGHTA and CDR2 FQGNSA. V dropped 5 bases and J dropped 8 bases, with 22 bases sitting between them. The CDR3 spells CASSGWTGRGIHEQFF. As DNA, the CDR3 is TGTGCCAGCAGCGGGTGGACAGGGAGGGGGATCCATGAGCAGTTCTTC.

The chain carries TRBV2 and TRBJ2-7, with 13 bases identical to TRBD2. In germline, CDR1 is SNHLY, CDR2 FYNNEI. With 4 bases clipped from V and 4 bases from J, the junction kept 1 base outside the gene matches. The CDR3 length is 14 residues. The CDR3 nucleotides are TGTGCCAGCAGTGGGGGACTAGCGGGGTACGAGCAGTACTTC. Translated: CASSGGLAGYEQYF.

The V call is TRBV6-6, the J call TRBJ1-1; no definite D call. In germline, CDR1 is MNHNY, CDR2 SVGAGI (reference sequence). V was clipped by 6 bases and J by 1 base, with 12 bases between them. The CDR3 contains 14 residues. The CDR3 here is CASSSHLGNTEAFF. The CDR3 nucleotides are TGTGCCAGCAGCTCCCATTTAGGGAACACTGAAGCTTTCTTT.